This section outlines one T cell receptor (beta chain) sequence together with its context. What it recognizes is unknown. This sample was taken from a study of T cell responses to AZD1222 COVID-19 vaccine. The study, taken as a whole, reports: Spike-spanning, vaccine-associated CD4 TCRs were dominant at 160-218 and 743-854.

This table comes from immunoSEQ multiplex PCR, and its TCRdb copy is limited to in-frame clones, with some not included. Counted here are fewer than 120,000 clones, roughly 90% occurring once; the ten biggest clones make up over 1.5%. Germline V gene sequence: CDR1 LGHDT, CDR2 YNNKEL (reference sequence). V lost 6 bases and J lost 5; bases outside the gene matches: 13. The CDR3 extends over 15 amino acids. V and J are TRBV3-1 (or the pseudogene TRBV3-2) and TRBJ2-7; TRBD1 aligns across 7 bases. This clonotype was sampled from an adult in good health. The sample here was peripheral blood, taken on day 0 of AZD1222 vaccination. The CDR3 loop reads CASSPNDRAGDEQYF. For the CDR3, the DNA is TGTGCCAGCAGTCCTAATGACAGGGCAGGGGACGAGCAGTACTTC.